What follows are 28 T cell receptor beta chains derived from one specimen sequenced in a study of blood T cell repertoires in COVID-19. This table comes from immunoSEQ multiplex PCR, and its TCRdb copy is limited to in-frame clones, with some not included. The table includes about 140,000 clones, around 80% detected once. The sequenced sample was peripheral blood. The receptor source for this set is a man aged 80 or over with acute or convalescent COVID-19.

The chain is built from TRBV7-2 and TRBJ1-2, with 9 bases aligning to TRBD1. Germline loops: CDR1 SGHTA, CDR2 FQGNSA. The ends lost 3 bases at V and 5 bases at J; junction bases unmatched: 7. The CDR3 sequence is 15 residues long. This CDR3 is CASSLEDRGGYGYTF. CDR3 nucleotide sequence: TGTGCCAGCAGCTTGGAGGACAGGGGAGGGTATGGCTACACCTTC.

V gene TRBV6-5 combines with J gene TRBJ2-7; 8 bases align to TRBD2. Germline loops: CDR1 MNHEY, CDR2 SVGAGI. The CDR3 contains 14 residues. V trimming: 6 bases; J trimming: 7 bases; junction bases outside the gene matches: 11. CDR3 amino acids: CASSPPGGPWEQYF. The CDR3 coding sequence is TGTGCCAGCAGCCCCCCGGGGGGGCCCTGGGAGCAGTACTTC.

The rearrangement joins TRBV19 to TRBJ1-2; possible D gene TRBD1, 6 bases. The CDR3 is 15 residues long. From germline, CDR1 is LNHDA and CDR2 SQIVND (reference sequence). V was shortened by 8 bases and J by 3 bases, with 19 bases between the two germline ends. CDR3 DNA sequence: TGTGCCAGTCAGAAGGACAGCATAGAAGACTATGGCTACACCTTC. This sequence encodes CASQKDSIEDYGYTF.

Concerning this clone: Within the sample, other DNA sequences also encode this same CDR3. This chain links TRBV2 with TRBJ2-3; 10 bases line up with TRBD2. V shed 2 bases and J 1 base; nucleotides not matched to a gene: 0. CDR3 length equals 15 residues. CDR1 and CDR2 from the germline V gene are SNHLY and FYNNEI. For the CDR3, the DNA is TGTGCCAGCAGTGAACTAGCGGGGGGCACAGATACGCAGTATTTT. This sequence encodes CASSELAGGTDTQYF.

The chain is built from TRBV18 and TRBJ2-7; maybe TRBD1 (6 bases). CDR3 length: 14 residues. Per germline, CDR1 KGHSH and CDR2 LQKENI. V lost 6 bases, J lost 7 bases, and 19 bases lay in between. CDR3 coding DNA: TGTGCCAGCTCTCCTTGGGGGCGGATCGGGGAGCAGTACTTC. Translated, it gives CASSPWGRIGEQYF.

Of note for this clone: This sample includes further DNA sequences coding for the same CDR3. The V and J genes are TRBV19 and TRBJ1-5; 7 bases are shared with TRBD1. With 4 bases clipped from V and 4 bases from J, the junction kept 1 base outside the gene matches. This CDR3 is 13 amino acids long. Germline V gene lookup returns CDR1 LNHDA and CDR2 SQIVND (reference sequence). CDR3 sequence: CASSTTGNQPQHF. The CDR3 DNA is TGTGCCAGTAGTACGACAGGGAATCAGCCCCAGCATTTT.

The chain combines TRBV5-1 with TRBJ2-5; 7 nucleotides align to TRBD2. In germline, CDR1 is SGHRS, CDR2 YFSETQ. J lost 4 bases, V lost 9 bases, and 12 bases had no gene match. The CDR3 has 14 amino acids. CDR3 nucleotides: TGCGCCACCCGACCGGAGTGGGAGGGAGAGACCCAGTACTTC. This translates into CATRPEWEGETQYF.

The chain uses TRBV6-5 and TRBJ1-2, with TRBD1 identical over 8 bases. Germline lookup yields CDR1 MNHEY and CDR2 SVGAGI. The V and J ends lost 9 bases and 4 bases, in that order; junction bases with no gene match: 1. The CDR3 covers 11 residues. The CDR3 region has the DNA TGTGCCAGTGGACAGGGCTATGGCTACACCTTC. Its translation: CASGQGYGYTF.

This sequence joins TRBV4-3 and TRBJ1-5; no definite D call. V lost 0 bases, J lost 3 bases, and 9 bases lay in between. The CDR3 consists of 15 residues. Germline V gives CDR1 LGHNA, CDR2 YSLEER. The CDR3 region is CASSQDSSNNQPQHF. In DNA, the CDR3 is TGCGCCAGCAGCCAAGATTCGAGTAACAATCAGCCCCAGCATTTT.

The chain carries TRBV19 and TRBJ1-1; TRBD1 aligns across 8 bases. This CDR3 is built from 13 residues. The germline V gene encodes CDR1 LNHDA and CDR2 SQIVND (reference sequence). The trim removed 6 bases at V and 7 bases at J, leaving 7 bases unmatched. CDR3 sequence (DNA): TGTGCCAGTAGCAGGGGGCCTACTCTTGAAGCTTTCTTT. Its translation: CASSRGPTLEAFF.

V gene TRBV18 combines with J gene TRBJ1-4; 9 positions agree with TRBD1. This CDR3 has 15 amino acids. V dropped 3 bases and J dropped 6; count of bases not matched to a gene: 5. CDR1 is KGHSH and CDR2 is LQKENI in the germline V gene. CDR3 bases: TGTGCCAGCTCACCCCTCGGGACAGGGTATGAAAAACTGTTTTTT. This codes for CASSPLGTGYEKLFF. The variable domain in full, completed from reference TRBV18 and TRBJ1-4, reads NAGVMQNPRHLVRRRGQEARLRCSPMKGHSHVYWYRQLPEEGLKFMVYLQKENIIDESGMPKERFSAEFPKEGPSILRIQQVVRGDSAAYFCASSPLGTGYEKLFFGSGTQLSVL.

This chain uses TRBV18 with TRBJ2-2; D perhaps matches TRBD2 (5 bases). Trimming left V 3 bases short and J 6 bases short, with 5 bases between. Germline-derived CDR1 and CDR2 are KGHSH and LQKENI. The CDR3 runs 12 residues. CDR3 bases: TGTGCCAGCTCACCCGGGGCCGGGGAGCTGTTTTTT. Translated: CASSPGAGELFF.

This rearrangement joins TRBV5-1 to TRBJ1-4; the D gene is possibly TRBD1 (5 bases). Germline V lookup: CDR1 SGHRS, CDR2 YFSETQ. The CDR3 has 14 amino acids. V shed 4 bases and J shed 1 base, with 8 bases lying between them. The CDR3 coding sequence is TGCGCCAGCAGCCAGGGCCTAACTAATGAAAAACTGTTTTTT. This translates into CASSQGLTNEKLFF.

V usage is TRBV10-3 and J usage is TRBJ2-1, with D possibly matching TRBD1 (6 bases). The CDR3 totals 14 residues. The V gene's germline CDR1 is ENHRY and CDR2 SYGVKD. The V end lost 8 bases, the J end lost 1 base, and 12 bases lay between the germline ends. CDR3 sequence reads: CAIRRDTSYNEQFF. In nucleotides, the CDR3 is TGTGCCATCCGCAGGGACACTTCCTACAATGAGCAGTTCTTC.

The V and J genes are TRBV18 and TRBJ1-1; no reliable D call. This CDR3 has 14 amino acids. CDR1 is KGHSH, CDR2 LQKENI, per germline. V gave up 1 base and J gave up 1 base, with 7 bases separating them. The CDR3 is CASSPQWRNTEAFF. CDR3 DNA sequence: TGTGCCAGCTCACCACAGTGGAGGAACACTGAAGCTTTCTTT.

The chain couples TRBV2 to TRBJ2-3; D is unclear. The V and J ends lost 4 bases and 5 bases respectively, with 13 bases between them. This CDR3 has 14 residues. The V gene's germline CDR1 is SNHLY and CDR2 FYNNEI. CDR3 coding DNA: TGTGCCAGCAGTGCCTCCACAGTAGGAGATACGCAGTATTTT. It yields the protein CASSASTVGDTQYF.

The chain uses TRBV10-3 and TRBJ2-1, with 11 nucleotides matching TRBD1. The CDR3 covers 16 residues. V lost 10 bases and J lost 5; bases outside the gene matches: 13. The germline V gene has CDR1 ENHRY and CDR2 SYGVKD. In DNA, the CDR3 is TGTGCCACCGGACAGGGGGCGCAGGGGGGGGACAATGAGCAGTTCTTC. Translation gives CATGQGAQGGDNEQFF.

The V gene is TRBV5-5, the J gene TRBJ2-7; D is ambiguous. V was trimmed by 0 bases and J by 3 bases, leaving 16 bases between them. The germline gives CDR1 SGHKS, CDR2 YYEKEE (reference sequence). The CDR3 consists of 16 residues. The CDR3 DNA follows: TGTGCCAGCAGCTTGGAAGTTGGATGGCAGCGCTACGAGCAGTACTTC. It yields the protein CASSLEVGWQRYEQYF.

This chain uses TRBV4-1 with TRBJ2-7; possible D gene TRBD1, 7 bases. Trimming took off 4 bases at V and 5 bases at J, with 15 bases between the two ends. Germline loops: CDR1 MGHRA, CDR2 YSYEKL. The CDR3 extends over 14 amino acids. The CDR3 nucleotides are TGCGCCAGCAGCCGCCGACAGGGAGGCGACGAGCAGTACTTC. It codes for CASSRRQGGDEQYF.

The sample holds one count of this clone. The chain has TRBV28 and TRBJ1-1; D remains ambiguous. V dropped 1 base and J dropped 1 base, with 13 bases sitting between them. This CDR3 comprises 16 residues. Germline CDR1 reads MDHEN; CDR2 reads SYDVKM. CDR3 loop: CASSLLAGSGNTEAFF. In DNA form, the CDR3 reads TGTGCCAGCAGTTTATTGGCAGGCTCTGGGAACACTGAAGCTTTCTTT.

Only a few counts were recorded for this clone. This chain uses TRBV7-8 with TRBJ2-3; 7 nucleotides align to TRBD2. Unmatched junction bases numbered 3, after V lost 6 bases and J lost 0 bases. The CDR3 is 14 residues long. The germline gives CDR1 SGHVS, CDR2 FQNEAQ. The CDR3 spells CASRPSGSTDTQYF. CDR3 coding DNA: TGTGCCAGCAGGCCTAGCGGTAGCACAGATACGCAGTATTTT.

The chain couples TRBV27 to TRBJ2-7, with 7 bases identical to TRBD1. CDR3 length: 12 amino acids. V dropped 8 bases and J dropped 3; count of bases not matched to a gene: 4. In germline, CDR1 is MNHEY, CDR2 SMNVEV (reference sequence). CDR3 residues: CASLRDSYEQYF. CDR3 DNA sequence: TGTGCCAGCCTCCGGGACAGCTACGAGCAGTACTTC.

This clone was counted a few times. The V call is TRBV5-8, the J call TRBJ1-4; 11 bases are shared with TRBD1. V was clipped by 2 bases and J by 5 bases; unmatched bases: 2. This CDR3 comprises 15 residues. CDR1 and CDR2 (germline): SGHTS, YDEGEE. The CDR3 loop reads CASSFGDRGNEKLFF. As DNA, the CDR3 is TGTGCCAGCAGCTTTGGGGACAGGGGGAATGAAAAACTGTTTTTT.

This clone is a singleton in its sample. This chain joins TRBV9 and TRBJ2-5, with 7 bases aligning to TRBD2. From germline, CDR1 is SGDLS and CDR2 YYNGEE. CDR3 length equals 15 residues. Trimming cost V 0 bases and J 1 base; bases outside gene matches: 3. The CDR3 bases are TGTGCCAGCAGCGTAGAAGCGGGGACCCAAGAGACCCAGTACTTC. Encoded protein: CASSVEAGTQETQYF.

V is TRBV6-2 or TRBV6-3 and J is TRBJ2-5; 8 positions match TRBD1. Germline CDR1 is MNHEY and CDR2 is SVGEGT. The CDR3 loop spans 15 amino acids. V shed 4 bases, J shed 5 bases, and the junction held 9 bases outside the gene matches. Here the CDR3 DNA reads TGTGCCAGCAGTTCCGGAAGGACAGGGAGCGAGACCCAGTACTTC. Encoded protein: CASSSGRTGSETQYF.

The chain joins TRBV5-1 to TRBJ2-7; TRBD1 might be the D (9 bases). The CDR3 is 15 amino acids. Germline values: CDR1 SGHRS, CDR2 YFSETQ. The germline V and J ends were trimmed by 4 bases and 5 bases, with 19 bases remaining between them. CDR3 amino acids: CASSPREDRGHEQYF. The CDR3 coding sequence is TGCGCCAGCAGCCCGCGGGAGGACAGGGGCCACGAGCAGTACTTC.

The CDR3 is CASSSTPGLAFTDTQYF. The CDR3 nucleotides read TGTGCCAGCAGCTCCACCCCGGGACTAGCTTTTACAGATACGCAGTATTTT. The gene calls are TRBV28 and TRBJ2-3; 9 nucleotides match TRBD2. The CDR3 covers 17 residues. Germline assignment: CDR1 MDHEN and CDR2 SYDVKM. The junction had 13 bases not matched to a gene; V was cut back by 6 bases and J by 3 bases.

This chain connects TRBV2 to TRBJ2-3; D is uncertain. This CDR3 has 12 amino acids. Germline-derived CDR1 and CDR2 are SNHLY and FYNNEI. The V gene lost 8 bases and the J gene lost 2 bases, with 8 bases spanning the gap. CDR3 bases: TGTGCCAGCGCTTGGGCCACAGATACGCAGTATTTT. Translation gives CASAWATDTQYF.